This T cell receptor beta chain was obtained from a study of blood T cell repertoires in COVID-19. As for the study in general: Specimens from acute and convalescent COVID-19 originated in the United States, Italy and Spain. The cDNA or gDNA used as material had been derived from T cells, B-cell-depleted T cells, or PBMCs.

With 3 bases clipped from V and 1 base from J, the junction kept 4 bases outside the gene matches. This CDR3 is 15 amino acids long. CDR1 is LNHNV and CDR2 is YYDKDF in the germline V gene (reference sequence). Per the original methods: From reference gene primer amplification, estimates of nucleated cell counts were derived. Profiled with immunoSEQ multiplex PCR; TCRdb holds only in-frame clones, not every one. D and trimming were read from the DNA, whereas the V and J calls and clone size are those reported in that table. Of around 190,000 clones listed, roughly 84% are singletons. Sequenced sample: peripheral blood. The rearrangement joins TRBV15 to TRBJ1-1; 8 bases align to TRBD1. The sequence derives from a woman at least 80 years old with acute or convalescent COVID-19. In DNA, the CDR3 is TGTGCCACCAGCAGGCCCGGGACAGGGAACACTGAAGCTTTCTTT. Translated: CATSRPGTGNTEAFF.